The entry below describes one T cell receptor beta chain. This receptor's antigen is unknown. One base away there is no much larger clone; base qualities are not given. The data derive from a study of blood T cell repertoires in COVID-19 (dated by TCRdb to 2020 to 2021). At the level of the whole study: Collaborator samples came from the United States, Italy and Spain and covered acute and convalescent phases of COVID-19. The material from the prospective study consisted of cDNA or gDNA derived from T cells, B-cell-depleted T cells, or PBMCs. Where available, HLA class I and class II types were obtained from metadata supplied by the sample provider rather than from assay-based typing. Sample metadata almost always included a de-identified subject ID, COVID-19 status, age in years and sex. Subjects who had been exposed to COVID-19, were actively infected with it, or had recovered from it provided the deeply sampled blood TCRbeta repertoires that made up the dataset. The repertoires were released in a freely available public database intended as a resource for research on the immune response to SARS-CoV-2. Samples were obtained from the ongoing ImmuneRACE study (first 160 participants) and from approximately 1,200 subjects provided by 6 global collaborators.

TCRbeta CDR3 regions were amplified from genomic DNA by means of the immunoSEQ Assay, a bias-controlled multiplex PCR. In the paper's pipeline: Nucleated cell counts per sample were estimated from amplification of reference gene primers within the assay. To quantify the absolute abundance of each unique TCRbeta CDR3 rearrangement, sequence reads were collapsed and filtered. For each sample, productive Simpson clonality was calculated by taking the square root of Simpson's diversity index across productive rearrangements. The table comes from immuneACCESS by way of TCRdb, which keeps in-frame sequences with V and J called. Part of the clones is missing from these tables; in studies checked, under half for an unresolved V gene and the rest for unknown reasons. V, J and clone size are taken as reported in that table, and D and trimming were inferred from the DNA itself. For this sample the table gives some 210,000 clones, of which about 83% were detected only once. 4.5% to 6% of the sample rests with the top ten.

The study at large found these results: The quantity of clinical and demographic metadata differed by source and by participant and was supplied without curation.

Each collaborating institution followed its own protocols to collect whole blood in K2EDTA tubes. For TCRbeta analysis, collaborators shipped samples in one of three forms: frozen whole blood, isolated PBMCs, or DNA extracted from either of those sample types. Unmatched junction bases come to 5, with V trimmed by 2 bases and J by 1 base. Reading from cysteine to phenylalanine, the CDR3 counts 17 amino acids. Left in the record is the CDR3 DNA by itself, 51 bases read in frame from the first base. CDR1 SGHDT and CDR2 YYEEEE were looked up in the germline V gene. The sequence links TRBV5-6 to TRBJ2-1, with 11 bases aligning to TRBD2. This receptor was identified in a woman aged 70-85 years with active or convalescent COVID-19. The sequenced sample consisted of peripheral blood. CDR3 loop: CASSFPTSGKSYNEQFF. In nucleotide form, the sequence is TGTGCCAGCAGCTTCCCGACTAGCGGGAAATCCTACAATGAGCAGTTCTTC.